These T cell receptor beta chains were read from a single sample in a study of blood T cell repertoires in COVID-19. Produced via immunoSEQ multiplex PCR; TCRdb's table is partial and in-frame only. The repertoire includes about 150,000 clones, 80% to 90% of them detected once, and around 15% sits in the top ten. The sample consisted of peripheral blood. The receptors were gathered from a man aged 18 to 29 with COVID-19, enrolled during active disease. Both conserved end residues are part of each CDR3. A D gene is named only where the DNA matches it firmly. Clone size is stated in some rows and not others, as once, few, many or a class when expanded.

v_gene: TRBV11-3; d_gene: .; abundance: .; j_gene: TRBJ2-3; CDR3aa: CASSSSYREPTDTQYF; CDR3nt: TGTGCCAGCAGCTCATCCTACCGGGAGCCCACAGATACGCAGTATTTT
v_gene: TRBV5-6; d_gene: TRBD2; abundance: few; j_gene: TRBJ2-1; CDR3aa: CATRGLAYNEQFF; CDR3nt: TGTGCCACCAGGGGACTAGCCTACAATGAGCAGTTCTTC
v_gene: TRBV7-9; d_gene: TRBD2; abundance: .; j_gene: TRBJ2-7; CDR3aa: CASSLGSGREYEQYF; CDR3nt: TGTGCCAGCAGCTTAGGTAGCGGGAGAGAATACGAGCAGTACTTC
v_gene: TRBV9; d_gene: TRBD2; abundance: few; j_gene: TRBJ2-7; CDR3aa: CASSVDASGRAYEQYF; CDR3nt: TGTGCCAGCAGCGTAGACGCTAGCGGGAGGGCCTACGAGCAGTACTTC
v_gene: TRBV5-1; d_gene: TRBD1; abundance: .; j_gene: TRBJ2-5; CDR3aa: CASSFRQGARETQYF; CDR3nt: TGCGCCAGCAGCTTCCGACAGGGGGCTCGGGAGACCCAGTACTTC
v_gene: TRBV10-3; d_gene: .; abundance: .; j_gene: TRBJ1-1; CDR3aa: CAISGGGQEAFF; CDR3nt: TGTGCCATCAGTGGGGGGGGTCAGGAGGCTTTCTTT
v_gene: TRBV30; d_gene: TRBD1; abundance: .; j_gene: TRBJ1-6; CDR3aa: CAWAGGQGYNSPLHF; CDR3nt: TGTGCCTGGGCCGGCGGACAGGGTTATAATTCACCCCTCCACTTT
v_gene: TRBV7-9; d_gene: TRBD1; abundance: .; j_gene: TRBJ1-1; CDR3aa: CASSPTTGGGGTEAFF; CDR3nt: TGTGCCAGCAGCCCGACCACAGGGGGCGGCGGCACTGAAGCTTTCTTT
v_gene: TRBV12-3/TRBV12-4; d_gene: .; abundance: .; j_gene: TRBJ2-2; CDR3aa: CASSRGELFF; CDR3nt: TGTGCCAGCAGTCGGGGGGAGCTGTTTTTT
v_gene: TRBV6-5; d_gene: .; abundance: .; j_gene: TRBJ2-7; CDR3aa: CAYWAGIPYEQYF; CDR3nt: TGTGCGTACTGGGCGGGGATTCCCTACGAGCAGTACTTC
v_gene: TRBV7-7; d_gene: TRBD1; abundance: .; j_gene: TRBJ2-5; CDR3aa: CASSLTSGGFQETQYF; CDR3nt: TGTGCCAGCAGCTTAACGTCAGGGGGATTCCAAGAGACCCAGTACTTC